This T cell receptor (beta chain) was recorded in a study of control samples from healthy donors and cancer patients. Using immunoSEQ multiplex PCR, the repertoire was profiled, and TCRdb retains in-frame clones only, with some absent. The sample has nearly 55,000 clones, around 97% seen once. Germline CDR1 is MDHEN and CDR2 is SYDVKM. The CDR3 covers 15 residues. V lost 5 bases and J lost 5, with 16 bases in between. Sequencing used blood. The rearrangement links TRBV28 to TRBJ2-1; D not resolved. This TCR was recovered from a woman aged 25 to 39 in good health. CDR3 protein: CASSPVYRRDNEQFF. DNA for the CDR3: TGTGCCAGCAGTCCGGTGTACAGACGGGACAATGAGCAGTTCTTC.